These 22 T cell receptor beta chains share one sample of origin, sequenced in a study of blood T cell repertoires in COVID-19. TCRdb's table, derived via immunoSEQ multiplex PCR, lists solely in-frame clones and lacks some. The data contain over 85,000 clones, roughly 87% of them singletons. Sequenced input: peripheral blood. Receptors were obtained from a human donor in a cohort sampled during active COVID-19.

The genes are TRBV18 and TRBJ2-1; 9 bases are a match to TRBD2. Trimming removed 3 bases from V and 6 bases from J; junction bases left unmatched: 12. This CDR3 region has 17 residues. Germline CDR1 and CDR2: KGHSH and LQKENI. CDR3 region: CASSPASGNRVSNEQFF. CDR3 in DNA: TGTGCCAGCTCACCGGCTAGCGGGAATCGTGTGAGCAATGAGCAGTTCTTC.

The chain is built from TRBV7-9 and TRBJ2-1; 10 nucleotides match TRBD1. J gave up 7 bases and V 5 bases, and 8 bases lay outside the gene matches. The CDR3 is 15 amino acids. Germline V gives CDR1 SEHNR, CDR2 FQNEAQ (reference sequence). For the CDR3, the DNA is TGTGCCAGCAGCCAAGACAGGGGGCGCGAAAATGAGCAGTTCTTC. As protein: CASSQDRGRENEQFF.

CDR3 DNA: TGTGCCAGCGCCTACGAGACCCAGTACTTC. It codes for CASAYETQYF. The V call is TRBV2, the J call TRBJ2-5; D gene uncertain. The CDR3 has 10 amino acids. V was pared by 8 bases and J by 5 bases, with 6 bases between. Germline CDR1 and CDR2: SNHLY and FYNNEI.

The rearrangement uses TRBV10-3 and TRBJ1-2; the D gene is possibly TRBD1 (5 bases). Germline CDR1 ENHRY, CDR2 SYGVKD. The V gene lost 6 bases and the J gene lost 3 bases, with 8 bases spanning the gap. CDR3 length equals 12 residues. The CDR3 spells CAIRETDYGYTF. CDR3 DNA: TGTGCCATCAGAGAGACAGACTATGGCTACACCTTC.

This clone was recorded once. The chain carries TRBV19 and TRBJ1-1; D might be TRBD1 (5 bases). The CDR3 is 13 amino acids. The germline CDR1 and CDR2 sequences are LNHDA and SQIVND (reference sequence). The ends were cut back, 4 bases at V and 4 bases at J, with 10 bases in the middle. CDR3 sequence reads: CASSTTVLTEAFF. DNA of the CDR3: TGTGCCAGTAGTACGACAGTTCTCACTGAAGCTTTCTTT.

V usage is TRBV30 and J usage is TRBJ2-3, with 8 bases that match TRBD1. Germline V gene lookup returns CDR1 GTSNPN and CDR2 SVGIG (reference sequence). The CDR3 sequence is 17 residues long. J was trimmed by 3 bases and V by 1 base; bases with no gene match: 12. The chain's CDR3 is CAWSALQGAFWTDTQYF. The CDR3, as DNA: TGTGCCTGGAGTGCCCTTCAGGGGGCTTTTTGGACAGATACGCAGTATTTT.

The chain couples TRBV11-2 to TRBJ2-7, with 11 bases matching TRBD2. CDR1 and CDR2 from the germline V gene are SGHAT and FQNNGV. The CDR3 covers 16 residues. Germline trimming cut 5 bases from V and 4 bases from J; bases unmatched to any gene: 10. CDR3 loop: CASSLTSGSFLYEQYF. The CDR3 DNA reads TGTGCCAGCAGCCTAACTAGCGGGAGCTTTCTTTACGAGCAGTACTTC.

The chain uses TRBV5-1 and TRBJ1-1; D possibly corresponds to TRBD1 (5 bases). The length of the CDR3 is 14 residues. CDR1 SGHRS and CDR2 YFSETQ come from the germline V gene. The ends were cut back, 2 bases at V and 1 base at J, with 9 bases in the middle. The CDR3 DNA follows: TGCGCCAGCAGCTTAGTAAGGGGGAACACTGAAGCTTTCTTT. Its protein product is CASSLVRGNTEAFF.

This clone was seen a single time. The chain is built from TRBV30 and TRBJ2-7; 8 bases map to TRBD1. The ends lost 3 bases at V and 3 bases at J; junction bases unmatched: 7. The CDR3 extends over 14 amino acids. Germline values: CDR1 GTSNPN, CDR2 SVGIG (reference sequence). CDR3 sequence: CAWSLTGVGYEQYF. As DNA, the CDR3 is TGTGCCTGGAGCTTGACAGGGGTCGGCTACGAGCAGTACTTC.

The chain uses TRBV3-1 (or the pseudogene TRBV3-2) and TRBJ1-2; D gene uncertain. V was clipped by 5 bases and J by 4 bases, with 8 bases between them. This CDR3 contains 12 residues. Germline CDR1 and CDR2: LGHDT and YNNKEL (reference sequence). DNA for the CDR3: TGTGCCAGCAGCTCCCTCCCCTATGGCTACACCTTC. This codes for CASSSLPYGYTF.

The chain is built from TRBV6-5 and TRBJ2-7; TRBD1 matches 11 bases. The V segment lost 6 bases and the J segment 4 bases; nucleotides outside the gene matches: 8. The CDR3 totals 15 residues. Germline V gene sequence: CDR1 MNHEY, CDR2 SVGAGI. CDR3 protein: CASRARTGGGYEQYF. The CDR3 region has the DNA TGTGCCAGCAGAGCCCGGACAGGGGGCGGTTACGAGCAGTACTTC.

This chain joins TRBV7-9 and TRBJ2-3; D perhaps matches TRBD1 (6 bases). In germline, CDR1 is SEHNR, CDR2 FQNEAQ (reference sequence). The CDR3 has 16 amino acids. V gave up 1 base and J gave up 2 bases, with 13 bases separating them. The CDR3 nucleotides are TGTGCCAGCAGCTTAGTTACAGGGCTATCCACAGATACGCAGTATTTT. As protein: CASSLVTGLSTDTQYF.

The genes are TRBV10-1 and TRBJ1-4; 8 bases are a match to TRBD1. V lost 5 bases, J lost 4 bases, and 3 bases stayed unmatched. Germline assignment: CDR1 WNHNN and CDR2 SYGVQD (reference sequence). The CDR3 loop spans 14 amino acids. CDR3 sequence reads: CASSSDRDNEKLFF. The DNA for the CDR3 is TGCGCCAGCAGTTCGGACAGGGATAATGAAAAACTGTTTTTT.

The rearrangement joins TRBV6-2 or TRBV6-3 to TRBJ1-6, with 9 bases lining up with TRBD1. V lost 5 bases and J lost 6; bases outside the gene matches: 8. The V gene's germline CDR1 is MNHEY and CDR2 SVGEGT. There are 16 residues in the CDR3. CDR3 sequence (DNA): TGTGCCAGCAGTGCATACCGGGACAGGGTTAATTCACCCCTCCACTTT. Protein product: CASSAYRDRVNSPLHF.

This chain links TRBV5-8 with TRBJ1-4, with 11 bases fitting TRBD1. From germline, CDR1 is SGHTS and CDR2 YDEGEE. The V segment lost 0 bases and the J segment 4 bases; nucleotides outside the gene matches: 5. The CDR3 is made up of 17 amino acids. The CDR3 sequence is CASSLGLGTGGNEKLFF. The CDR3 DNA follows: TGTGCCAGCAGCTTGGGTCTGGGGACAGGGGGTAATGAAAAACTGTTTTTT. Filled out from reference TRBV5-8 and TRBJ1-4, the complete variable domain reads EAGVTQSPTHLIKTRGQQATLRCSPISGHTSVYWYQQALGLGLQFLLWYDEGEERNRGNFPPRFSGRQFPNYSSELNVNALELEDSALYLCASSLGLGTGGNEKLFFGSGTQLSVL.

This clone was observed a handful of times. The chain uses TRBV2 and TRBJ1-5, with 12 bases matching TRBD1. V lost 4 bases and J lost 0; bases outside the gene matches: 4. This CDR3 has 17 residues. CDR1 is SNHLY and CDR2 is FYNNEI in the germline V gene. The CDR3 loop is CASSGGTGGPSNQPQHF. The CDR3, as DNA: TGTGCCAGCAGTGGCGGGACAGGGGGCCCTAGCAATCAGCCCCAGCATTTT.

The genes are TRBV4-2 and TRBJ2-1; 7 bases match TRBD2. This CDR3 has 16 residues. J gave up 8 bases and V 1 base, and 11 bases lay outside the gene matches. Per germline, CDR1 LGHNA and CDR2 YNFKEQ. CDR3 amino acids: CASSQVGRLNMYEQFF. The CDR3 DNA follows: TGTGCCAGCAGCCAAGTCGGGAGGCTTAATATGTATGAGCAGTTCTTC.

CDR3 loop: CASSSLSYEQYF. DNA of the CDR3: TGTGCCAGCAGCTCCCTCTCCTACGAGCAGTACTTC. The chain employs TRBV7-9 and TRBJ2-7, with D unclear. V lost 4 bases to trimming and J lost 0 bases, with 4 bases between them. Germline values: CDR1 SEHNR, CDR2 FQNEAQ (reference sequence). CDR3 length: 12 residues.

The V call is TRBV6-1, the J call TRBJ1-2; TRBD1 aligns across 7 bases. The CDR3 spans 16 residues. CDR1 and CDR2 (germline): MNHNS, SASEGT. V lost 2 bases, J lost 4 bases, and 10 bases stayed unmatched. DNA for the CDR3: TGTGCCAGCAGTGAAACCGGGACAGCGAAGGCCTATGGCTACACCTTC. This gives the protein CASSETGTAKAYGYTF.

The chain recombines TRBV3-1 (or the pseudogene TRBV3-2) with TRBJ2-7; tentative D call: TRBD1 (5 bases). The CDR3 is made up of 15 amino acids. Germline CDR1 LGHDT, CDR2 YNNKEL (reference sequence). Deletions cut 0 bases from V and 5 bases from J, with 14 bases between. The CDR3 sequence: CASSQDGAGSHEQYF. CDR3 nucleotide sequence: TGTGCCAGCAGCCAAGATGGGGCAGGGTCCCACGAGCAGTACTTC.

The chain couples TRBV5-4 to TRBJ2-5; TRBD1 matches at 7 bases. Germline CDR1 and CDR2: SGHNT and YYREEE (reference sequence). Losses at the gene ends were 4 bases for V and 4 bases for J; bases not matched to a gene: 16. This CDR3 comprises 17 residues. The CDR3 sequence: CASSHQGRGPVGETQYF. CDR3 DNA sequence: TGTGCCAGCAGCCATCAGGGTAGGGGGCCTGTGGGAGAGACCCAGTACTTC.

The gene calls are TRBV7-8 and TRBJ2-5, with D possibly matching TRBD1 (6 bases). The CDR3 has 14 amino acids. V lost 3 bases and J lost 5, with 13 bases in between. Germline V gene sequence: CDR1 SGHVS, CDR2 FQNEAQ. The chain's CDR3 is CASSFLGAWETQYF. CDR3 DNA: TGTGCCAGCAGCTTTTTGGGGGCCTGGGAGACCCAGTACTTC.